These T cell receptor beta chains were read from a single sample in a study of early stage breast cancer tumors. Only in-frame clones appear in the TCRdb table, and some are missing; sequencing was by immunoSEQ multiplex PCR. Of 50,000 to 75,000 clones listed, over 60% are singletons. Sequencing used blood. The origin of the receptors is a person aged 25-39 years with breast cancer. CDR3s include the opening cysteine and the closing phenylalanine or tryptophan. Fields, in order: CDR3 protein, J gene, V gene.

cdr3_aa: CASSEGGTTNEKLFF
j_call: TRBJ1-4
v_call: TRBV2

cdr3_aa: CASSQEPDMNTEAFF
j_call: TRBJ1-1
v_call: TRBV6-4

cdr3_aa: CATRQGANNSPLHF
j_call: TRBJ1-6
v_call: TRBV6-1

cdr3_aa: CASRGREGETQYF
j_call: TRBJ2-5
v_call: TRBV27

cdr3_aa: CASLDWRAYNEQFF
j_call: TRBJ2-1
v_call: TRBV5-6

cdr3_aa: CASSAYSRGIYEQYF
j_call: TRBJ2-7
v_call: TRBV7-9

cdr3_aa: CASSLSGGLARDTQYF
j_call: TRBJ2-3
v_call: TRBV7-2

cdr3_aa: CASTSNPSYEQYF
j_call: TRBJ2-7
v_call: TRBV5-1

cdr3_aa: CASQTSGISTDTQYF
j_call: TRBJ2-3
v_call: TRBV7-8

cdr3_aa: CASSLEEIYEQYF
j_call: TRBJ2-7
v_call: TRBV7-8

cdr3_aa: CAWSVVSEKGTSGIPRYEQYF
j_call: TRBJ2-7
v_call: TRBV30

cdr3_aa: CASSPGQGVYEQYF
j_call: TRBJ2-7
v_call: TRBV11-2

cdr3_aa: CASSRGNEKLFF
j_call: TRBJ1-4
v_call: TRBV7-8

cdr3_aa: CASSKLAASYEQYF
j_call: TRBJ2-7
v_call: TRBV10-2

cdr3_aa: CATSYWTTTSEAFF
j_call: TRBJ1-1
v_call: TRBV15

cdr3_aa: CASSLPGAGTYEQYF
j_call: TRBJ2-7
v_call: TRBV4-1

cdr3_aa: CASSPTQNNEQFF
j_call: TRBJ2-1
v_call: TRBV5-1

cdr3_aa: CASSAAGTPKTGELFF
j_call: TRBJ2-2
v_call: TRBV25-1

cdr3_aa: CASSMGAGASTDTQYF
j_call: TRBJ2-3
v_call: TRBV21-1

cdr3_aa: CASSLAADTDTQYF
j_call: TRBJ2-3
v_call: TRBV7-9

cdr3_aa: CSVVPGSGADTQYF
j_call: TRBJ2-3
v_call: TRBV29-1

cdr3_aa: CASRRKRVNTGELFF
j_call: TRBJ2-2
v_call: TRBV2

cdr3_aa: CASSEAGSQGTQYF
j_call: TRBJ2-5
v_call: TRBV18

cdr3_aa: CASSLDLFGGTGELFF
j_call: TRBJ2-2
v_call: TRBV11-3

cdr3_aa: CAISGQGELFF
j_call: TRBJ1-4
v_call: TRBV10-3

cdr3_aa: CAWSVWTNTGELFF
j_call: TRBJ2-2
v_call: TRBV30

cdr3_aa: CASSYAGLNTEAFF
j_call: TRBJ1-1
v_call: TRBV6-6

cdr3_aa: CASSVVGLLNTGELFF
j_call: TRBJ2-2
v_call: TRBV27

cdr3_aa: CASIIGLTNEKLFF
j_call: TRBJ1-4
v_call: TRBV2

cdr3_aa: CASSLADRGAFF
j_call: TRBJ1-1
v_call: TRBV5-8

cdr3_aa: CASRPPRTDTQYF
j_call: TRBJ2-3
v_call: TRBV19

cdr3_aa: CASSPAGGNQPQHF
j_call: TRBJ1-5
v_call: TRBV6-1

cdr3_aa: CASSGDRDTYNEQFF
j_call: TRBJ2-1
v_call: TRBV2

cdr3_aa: CASSSRGTGSPYEQYF
j_call: TRBJ2-7
v_call: TRBV27

cdr3_aa: CASSLGGLAGAYEQYF
j_call: TRBJ2-7
v_call: TRBV7-8

cdr3_aa: CASSLFPGERGGYTF
j_call: TRBJ1-2
v_call: TRBV27

cdr3_aa: CASSQDQAEAGDSPLHF
j_call: TRBJ1-6
v_call: TRBV14

cdr3_aa: CAISDPGGVTDQPQHF
j_call: TRBJ1-5
v_call: TRBV10-3

cdr3_aa: CASSQESMVETQYF
j_call: TRBJ2-5
v_call: TRBV4-2

cdr3_aa: CASSQAFGQGSRNYGYTF
j_call: TRBJ1-2
v_call: TRBV9

cdr3_aa: CASSLLLGISGANVLTF
j_call: TRBJ2-6
v_call: TRBV5-1

cdr3_aa: CASSRTGATYEQYF
j_call: TRBJ2-7
v_call: TRBV6-5

cdr3_aa: CASSWSPGQNTEAFF
j_call: TRBJ1-1
v_call: TRBV7-2

cdr3_aa: CASSFQEGAREAFF
j_call: TRBJ1-1
v_call: TRBV7-2

cdr3_aa: CASSWGVAGGTEQYF
j_call: TRBJ2-7
v_call: TRBV5-1

cdr3_aa: CASSFDRRSYEQYF
j_call: TRBJ2-7
v_call: TRBV5-1

cdr3_aa: CASSPQDRVLLGSTDTQYF
j_call: TRBJ2-3
v_call: TRBV19

cdr3_aa: CASSPGGNGHNEQFF
j_call: TRBJ2-1
v_call: TRBV18

cdr3_aa: CASSTQTSGSSVQYF
j_call: TRBJ2-7
v_call: TRBV9

cdr3_aa: CASRMESTDTQYF
j_call: TRBJ2-3
v_call: TRBV27

cdr3_aa: CASMEGARGNTIYF
j_call: TRBJ1-3
v_call: TRBV6-6

cdr3_aa: CASSLEGIKNIQYF
j_call: TRBJ2-4
v_call: TRBV5-1

cdr3_aa: CATSRDSTGHQPQHF
j_call: TRBJ1-5
v_call: TRBV15

cdr3_aa: CASSLMGQRRGYTF
j_call: TRBJ1-2
v_call: TRBV7-9

cdr3_aa: CASSRETGVEDTIYF
j_call: TRBJ1-3
v_call: TRBV18